The rows below give T cell receptor beta chains drawn from one sample of a study of T cells in tuberculosis. Clones were read by immunoSEQ multiplex PCR, and TCRdb kept only the in-frame ones, dropping some. The data contain 88,000 or so clones, more than 75% of them singletons. Sample: CD1b-GMM tetramer-negative cells sorted from PBMCs. The origin of the receptors is an adult woman with latent tuberculosis. CDR3s include the opening cysteine and the closing phenylalanine or tryptophan. The D gene is left open where the match is weak. The size of a clone is reported for some rows only, either as once, few or many, or as a class for expanded clones.

v_call	cdr3_length	clone_size	d_call	j_call	cdr3_aa	cdr3_nt
TRBV6-6	16	NA	TRBD1	TRBJ2-2	CASILNRGKGIGELFF	TGTGCCAGCATTCTTAACAGGGGAAAAGGTATCGGGGAGCTGTTTTTT
TRBV2	15	NA	NA	TRBJ1-3	CASSVGVGSGNTIYF	TGTGCCAGCAGTGTAGGAGTAGGCTCTGGAAACACCATATATTTT
TRBV7-8	16	NA	NA	TRBJ1-1	CASSLRRTQGDTEAFF	TGTGCCAGCAGCTTACGGCGGACCCAAGGGGACACTGAAGCTTTCTTT
TRBV6-5	11	NA	NA	TRBJ2-1	CATDFDNEQFF	TGTGCCACAGATTTTGACAATGAGCAGTTCTTC
TRBV6-4	13	NA	NA	TRBJ1-5	CASSDSEDQPQHF	TGTGCCAGCAGTGACTCAGAGGATCAGCCCCAGCATTTT
TRBV18	15	NA	NA	TRBJ2-7	CASSPRPTPSYEQYF	TGTGCCAGCTCACCACGCCCGACACCCTCCTACGAGCAGTACTTC
TRBV11-2	15	NA	TRBD2	TRBJ2-7	CASSLDFVAGGEQYF	TGTGCCAGCAGCTTAGATTTTGTAGCGGGCGGGGAGCAGTACTTC
TRBV9	14	NA	NA	TRBJ1-4	CASSVGAGNEKLFF	TGTGCCAGCAGCGTAGGGGCAGGTAATGAAAAACTGTTTTTT
TRBV30	15	NA	NA	TRBJ1-3	CAWSVLAPSGNTIYF	TGTGCCTGGAGTGTACTAGCTCCCTCTGGAAACACCATATATTTT
TRBV6-5	14	NA	TRBD1	TRBJ1-2	CASSYSTGTYGYTF	TGTGCCAGCAGTTACTCGACAGGGACCTATGGCTACACCTTC
TRBV4-3	14	few	NA	TRBJ1-5	CASSQEAGHQPQHF	TGCGCCAGCAGCCAAGAAGCAGGGCATCAGCCCCAGCATTTT
TRBV9	14	NA	TRBD1	TRBJ1-1	CASSPRQGATEAFF	TGTGCCAGCAGCCCTAGACAGGGGGCCACTGAAGCTTTCTTT
TRBV10-3	12	NA	TRBD1	TRBJ2-3	CAISETGTGQYF	TGTGCCATCAGTGAGACCGGGACAGGGCAGTATTTT
TRBV5-1	12	NA	NA	TRBJ1-5	CASSDPGQPQHF	TGCGCCAGCAGTGACCCAGGTCAGCCCCAGCATTTT
TRBV6-5	13	NA	NA	TRBJ2-5	CASSLRTAGTQYF	TGTGCCAGCAGTCTACGAACGGCAGGGACCCAGTACTTC
TRBV6-5	14	NA	NA	TRBJ2-2	CASGPQGGNGELFF	TGTGCCAGCGGACCCCAGGGGGGCAACGGGGAGCTGTTTTTT
TRBV5-4	15	few	TRBD1	TRBJ2-2	CASSLRTGDTGELFF	TGTGCCAGCAGCTTGCGCACAGGGGACACCGGGGAGCTGTTTTTT
TRBV19	16	NA	NA	TRBJ2-2	CASNEAGQRKTGELFF	TGTGCCAGTAATGAGGCGGGACAGCGGAAGACCGGGGAGCTGTTTTTT
TRBV19	16	NA	NA	TRBJ2-5	CASSITFSAYQETQYF	TGTGCCAGTAGTATCACGTTCAGCGCCTACCAAGAGACCCAGTACTTC
TRBV5-8	16	NA	NA	TRBJ1-4	CASSSTRRTGISWLFF	TGTGCCAGCAGCTCGACTAGGAGGACGGGGATCTCATGGCTGTTTTTT
TRBV7-9	11	NA	NA	TRBJ2-2	CASRRRGELFF	TGTGCCAGCAGGCGAAGAGGGGAGCTGTTTTTT
TRBV15	16	once	NA	TRBJ2-7	CATSRDHGPGNHEQYF	TGTGCCACCAGCAGAGATCACGGGCCCGGGAACCACGAGCAGTACTTC
TRBV5-6	14	once	TRBD1	TRBJ1-1	CASSPLDRGAEAFF	TGTGCCAGCAGCCCCTTGGACAGGGGGGCTGAAGCTTTCTTT
TRBV10-1	14	NA	NA	TRBJ2-5	CASSDRGIQETQYF	TGCGCCAGCAGTGACAGGGGAATCCAAGAGACCCAGTACTTC
TRBV9	17	NA	TRBD2	TRBJ2-3	CASSVGLAGGNTDTQYF	TGTGCCAGCAGCGTAGGGCTAGCGGGGGGGAACACAGATACGCAGTATTTT
TRBV7-9	13	NA	NA	TRBJ2-5	CASSLTLQETQYF	TGTGCCAGCAGCCTAACACTACAAGAGACCCAGTACTTC
TRBV6-4	15	few	NA	TRBJ1-5	CASSAVAGSNQPQHF	TGTGCCAGCAGTGCCGTAGCCGGAAGCAATCAGCCCCAGCATTTT
TRBV29-1	11	NA	NA	TRBJ2-3	CSVPTRGSQYF	TGCAGCGTTCCTACACGGGGGTCGCAGTATTTT
TRBV11-2	15	NA	TRBD1	TRBJ2-7	CASSLIGTGTDEQYF	TGTGCCAGCAGCTTAATTGGGACAGGGACGGACGAGCAGTACTTC
TRBV28	13	NA	NA	TRBJ2-2	CASSFTNTGELFF	TGTGCCAGCAGTTTTACGAACACCGGGGAGCTGTTTTTT
TRBV5-1	15	NA	TRBD1	TRBJ2-1	CASSPDRGRASGQFF	TGCGCCAGCAGCCCCGACAGGGGGCGGGCCAGTGGGCAGTTCTTC
TRBV7-2	14	NA	NA	TRBJ1-6	CASSLRQDVSPLHF	TGTGCCAGCAGTTTAAGGCAGGATGTATCACCCCTCCACTTT
TRBV4-1	16	once	NA	TRBJ2-2	CASRTAVGRATGELFF	TGCGCCAGCAGGACCGCCGTAGGCAGGGCGACCGGGGAGCTGTTTTTT
TRBV10-3	15	NA	TRBD2	TRBJ2-3	CAIRVSGVRSDTQYF	TGTGCCATCAGAGTAAGCGGGGTGAGGTCAGATACGCAGTATTTT
TRBV6-4	14	NA	TRBD1	TRBJ2-1	CASSGQGARNEQFF	TGTGCCAGCAGTGGGCAGGGGGCGCGGAATGAGCAGTTCTTC